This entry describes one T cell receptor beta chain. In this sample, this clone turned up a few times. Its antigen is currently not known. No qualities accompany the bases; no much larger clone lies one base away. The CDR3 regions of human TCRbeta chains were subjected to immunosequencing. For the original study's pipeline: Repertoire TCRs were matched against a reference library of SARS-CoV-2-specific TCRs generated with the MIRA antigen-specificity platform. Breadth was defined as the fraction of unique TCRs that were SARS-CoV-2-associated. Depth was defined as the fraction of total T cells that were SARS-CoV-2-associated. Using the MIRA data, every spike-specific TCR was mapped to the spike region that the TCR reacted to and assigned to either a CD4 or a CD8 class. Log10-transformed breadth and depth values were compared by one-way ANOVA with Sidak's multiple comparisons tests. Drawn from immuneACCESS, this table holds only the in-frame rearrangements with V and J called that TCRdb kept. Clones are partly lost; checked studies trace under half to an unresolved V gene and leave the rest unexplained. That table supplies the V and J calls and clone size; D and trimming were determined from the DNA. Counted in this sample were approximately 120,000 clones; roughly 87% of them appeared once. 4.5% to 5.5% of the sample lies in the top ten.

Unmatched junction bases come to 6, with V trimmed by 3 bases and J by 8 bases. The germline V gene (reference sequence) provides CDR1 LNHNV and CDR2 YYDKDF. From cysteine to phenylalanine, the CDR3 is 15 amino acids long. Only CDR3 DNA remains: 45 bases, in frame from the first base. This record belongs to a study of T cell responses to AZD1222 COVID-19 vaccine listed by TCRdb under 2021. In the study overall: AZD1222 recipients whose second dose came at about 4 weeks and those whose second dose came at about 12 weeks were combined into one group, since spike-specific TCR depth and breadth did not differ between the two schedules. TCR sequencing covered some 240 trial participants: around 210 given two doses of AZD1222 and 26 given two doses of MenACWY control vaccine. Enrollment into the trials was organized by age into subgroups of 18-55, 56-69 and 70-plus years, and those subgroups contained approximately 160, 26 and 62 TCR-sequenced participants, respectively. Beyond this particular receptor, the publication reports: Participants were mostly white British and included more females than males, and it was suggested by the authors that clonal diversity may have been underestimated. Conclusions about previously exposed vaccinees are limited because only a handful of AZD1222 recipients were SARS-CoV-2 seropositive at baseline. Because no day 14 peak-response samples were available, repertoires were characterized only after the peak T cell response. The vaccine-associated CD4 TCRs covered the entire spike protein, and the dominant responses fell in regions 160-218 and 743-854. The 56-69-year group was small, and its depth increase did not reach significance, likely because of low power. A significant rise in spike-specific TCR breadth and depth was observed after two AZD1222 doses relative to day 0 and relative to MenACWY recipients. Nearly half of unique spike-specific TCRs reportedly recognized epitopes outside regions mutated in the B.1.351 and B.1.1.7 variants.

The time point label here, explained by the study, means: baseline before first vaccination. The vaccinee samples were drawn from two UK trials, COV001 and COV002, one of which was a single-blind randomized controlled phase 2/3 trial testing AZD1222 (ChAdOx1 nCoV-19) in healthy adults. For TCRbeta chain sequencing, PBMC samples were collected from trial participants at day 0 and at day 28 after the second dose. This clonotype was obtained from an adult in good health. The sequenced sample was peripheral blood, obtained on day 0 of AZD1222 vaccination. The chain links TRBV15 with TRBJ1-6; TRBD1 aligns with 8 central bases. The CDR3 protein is CATSSGQGSYSPLHF. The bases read TGTGCCACCAGCAGTGGACAGGGATCATATTCACCCCTCCACTTT.